This T cell receptor beta chain derives from a study of CD8+ T cells in alopecia areata. As for the study in general: Among treated patients, oral tofacitinib was administered at 5 to 10 mg twice daily. Study-wide results and limits: Normal-skin resident alphabeta T cells also appear among scalp sample sequences. Whereas mice showed it more clearly, TCR sharing across patients was murkier, possibly because of HLA.

Germline CDR1 reads SQVTM; CDR2 reads ANQGSEA. This CDR3 region has 12 residues. V was cut by 1 base and J by 5 bases, with 6 bases left in between. It was cDNA, reverse transcribed from extracted RNA, that served as the sequencing template. Produced via immunoSEQ multiplex PCR; TCRdb's table is partial and in-frame only. The sample records roughly 150,000 clones, less than 65% being singletons. Sorted out of PBMCs were CD4+ T cells and CD8+ T cells. Remarks on this clone: What it binds is unknown.

The TCR was taken from a human donor with alopecia areata. This rearrangement joins TRBV29-1 to TRBJ2-1; D possibly corresponds to TRBD1 (5 bases). The sample in question was CD8+ T cells sorted from blood, obtained at week 0. This CDR3 reads CSVEAGNNEQFF. CDR3 nucleotides: TGCAGCGTTGAAGCAGGGAACAATGAGCAGTTCTTC.